This is a list of T cell receptor beta chains from one sample in a study of metastatic and nonmetastatic thyroid tumors. TCRdb re-called the PCR reads via MiXCR. The sample shows 75,000 to 95,000 clones, roughly an eighth of them seen only once. Sequencing input: blood. The origin of the receptors is a female donor with papillary thyroid cancer or a benign thyroid nodule (not recorded which). Some clones in this sample may be carry-over from other donors' samples. Both conserved end residues are part of each CDR3. The order of the fields is CDR3 length, J gene, clone size, V gene, D gene, CDR3 DNA, CDR3 protein. A D gene is named only where the DNA matches it firmly. Clone size is stated in some rows and not others, as once, few, many or a class when expanded.

length: 17; J: TRBJ2-1; size: many; V: TRBV7-3; D: TRBD1; DNA: TGTGCCAGGTTTGGGACAGGGCTTACCAAGAACTACAATGAGCAGTTCTTC; CDR3: CARFGTGLTKNYNEQFF
length: 15; J: TRBJ1-2; size: many; V: TRBV5-5; D: NA; DNA: TGTGCCAGCAGCTTAGGGACGGCAGCCTCCTATGGCTACACCTTC; CDR3: CASSLGTAASYGYTF
length: 15; J: TRBJ2-3; size: many; V: TRBV20-1; D: TRBD2; DNA: TGCAGTGCTAGCGCTAGCGGGAGGGCGACAGATACGCAGTATTTT; CDR3: CSASASGRATDTQYF
length: 12; J: TRBJ1-2; size: many; V: TRBV6-1; D: NA; DNA: TGTGCCAGCAGTGAAGGTGGGGTCGGCTACACCTTC; CDR3: CASSEGGVGYTF
length: 14; J: TRBJ2-5; size: many; V: TRBV5-1; D: NA; DNA: TGCGCCAGCAGCTTGTCGTCTCTTAAAGAGACCCAGTACTTC; CDR3: CASSLSSLKETQYF
length: 15; J: TRBJ1-2; size: many; V: TRBV20-1; D: TRBD1; DNA: TGCAGTGCTAGCCAAGTAGGCCAGGGGGGAGATGGCTACACCTTC; CDR3: CSASQVGQGGDGYTF
length: 14; J: TRBJ1-2; size: many; V: TRBV6-5; D: NA; DNA: TGTGCCAGCAGTTACCTCCCAGGGGCTGGTGGCTACACCTTC; CDR3: CASSYLPGAGGYTF
length: 14; J: TRBJ1-2; size: many; V: TRBV20-1; D: TRBD1; DNA: TGCAGTGCTAGAGAGGCAGGGGGCGCAGGTGGCTACACCTTC; CDR3: CSAREAGGAGGYTF
length: 17; J: TRBJ2-1; size: many; V: TRBV28; D: TRBD2; DNA: TGTGCCAGCAGTTCCCTCAGCGATAGCGGGAGGCGGAATGAGCAGTTCTTC; CDR3: CASSSLSDSGRRNEQFF
length: 14; J: TRBJ2-7; size: few; V: TRBV12-3/TRBV12-4; D: TRBD1; DNA: TGTGCCAGCAGTCCCCGGACAGGGACCCACGAGCAGTACTTC; CDR3: CASSPRTGTHEQYF
length: 11; J: TRBJ1-1; size: many; V: TRBV7-9; D: NA; DNA: TGTGCCAGCAGCTTAGTTCGTGAAGCTTTCTTT; CDR3: CASSLVREAFF
length: 16; J: TRBJ1-4; size: many; V: TRBV3-1; D: NA; DNA: TGTGCCAGCAGCCAACGTCTTATCGCAACTAATGAAAAACTGTTTTTT; CDR3: CASSQRLIATNEKLFF
length: 14; J: TRBJ1-1; size: many; V: TRBV7-9; D: NA; DNA: TGTGCCAGCAGCGGTGGTGTGGACCGTAAGGAGGCTTTCTTT; CDR3: CASSGGVDRKEAFF
length: 14; J: TRBJ1-2; size: many; V: TRBV20-1; D: TRBD1; DNA: TGCAGTGCTAGTACAGGGACAGCTGCTCGGGGCTACACCTTC; CDR3: CSASTGTAARGYTF
length: 16; J: TRBJ2-5; size: many; V: TRBV4-2; D: NA; DNA: TGTGCCAGCAGTCCGAGAGGGCGACAGATCCAAGAAACCCAGTACTTC; CDR3: CASSPRGRQIQETQYF
length: 15; J: TRBJ2-2; size: many; V: TRBV20-1; D: NA; DNA: TGCAGTGCTAGACCGGCACAACAGAACACCGGGGAGCTGTTTTTT; CDR3: CSARPAQQNTGELFF
length: 13; J: TRBJ2-1; size: many; V: TRBV6-2/TRBV6-3; D: TRBD1; DNA: TGTGCCAGCAGACAGGGGAACTACAATGAGCAGTTCTTC; CDR3: CASRQGNYNEQFF
length: 13; J: TRBJ2-3; size: NA; V: TRBV28; D: NA; DNA: TGTGCCAGCAGTTTGACGTCGACAGATACGCAGTATTTT; CDR3: CASSLTSTDTQYF
length: 14; J: TRBJ2-7; size: many; V: TRBV20-1; D: NA; DNA: TGCAGCGGCGCACGGGGGAGCCCGACCTACGAGCAGTACTTC; CDR3: CSGARGSPTYEQYF
length: 15; J: TRBJ2-3; size: many; V: TRBV9; D: TRBD2; DNA: TGTGCCAGCAGCGTATTAGCGGGATCGGCGGATACGCAGTATTTT; CDR3: CASSVLAGSADTQYF
length: 14; J: TRBJ1-5; size: few; V: TRBV6-1; D: NA; DNA: TGTGCCAGCAGGAAAGGGTTTGGAAATCAGCACCAGCATTTT; CDR3: CASRKGFGNQHQHF
length: 14; J: TRBJ1-6; size: many; V: TRBV2; D: NA; DNA: TGTGCCAGCAGGCCGACAGTAGATAATTCACCCCTCCACTTT; CDR3: CASRPTVDNSPLHF
length: 17; J: TRBJ2-7; size: many; V: TRBV6-2/TRBV6-3; D: NA; DNA: TGTGCCAGCAGTCAGATAGCCACAGGGTTGGCCCCCTATGAGCAGTACTTC; CDR3: CASSQIATGLAPYEQYF
length: 14; J: TRBJ1-2; size: many; V: TRBV5-1; D: NA; DNA: TGCGCCAGCAGCTTGGAGGGGACGAAAAGGGGCTACACCTTC; CDR3: CASSLEGTKRGYTF
length: 14; J: TRBJ2-6; size: many; V: TRBV29-1; D: NA; DNA: TGCAGCGTTGTAGAGGGTCCTGGGGCCAACGTCCTGACTTTC; CDR3: CSVVEGPGANVLTF
length: 14; J: TRBJ2-1; size: once; V: TRBV20-1; D: NA; DNA: TGCAGTGCCCCTGGACTAGGGGGCAGGAATGAGCTGTTCTTC; CDR3: CSAPGLGGRNELFF
length: 18; J: TRBJ2-2; size: many; V: TRBV6-2/TRBV6-3; D: NA; DNA: TGTGCCAGCGGCCTGAGGACTACGGGACAGAGAAACACCGGGGAGCTGTTTTTT; CDR3: CASGLRTTGQRNTGELFF
length: 16; J: TRBJ1-6; size: many; V: TRBV28; D: NA; DNA: TGTGCCAGCAGTTCTCCGATGGGGGCAGGGCTGAAGCCCCTCCACTTT; CDR3: CASSSPMGAGLKPLHF
length: 11; J: TRBJ2-2; size: many; V: TRBV2; D: NA; DNA: TGTGCCAGCACATTGGATGGGGAGCTGTTTTTT; CDR3: CASTLDGELFF
length: 15; J: TRBJ2-7; size: many; V: TRBV2; D: TRBD2; DNA: TGTGCCAGCAGTGTCGGACTAGCGGGTTCCTACGAGCAGTACTTC; CDR3: CASSVGLAGSYEQYF
length: 19; J: TRBJ2-2; size: NA; V: TRBV11-1; D: NA; DNA: TGTGCCAGCAGCTTCGGAAGCCAGAGCCTCAATAAAGGCGGCGGGGAGCTGTTTTTT; CDR3: CASSFGSQSLNKGGGELFF
length: 13; J: TRBJ1-2; size: NA; V: TRBV18; D: NA; DNA: TGTGCCAGCTCACCAAGGACTTCAAGCGGCTACACCTTC; CDR3: CASSPRTSSGYTF
length: 15; J: TRBJ2-3; size: many; V: TRBV28; D: TRBD2; DNA: TGTGCCACCATCCCTAGCGGGAGGGCCCCAGATACGCAGTATTTT; CDR3: CATIPSGRAPDTQYF
length: 14; J: TRBJ2-3; size: many; V: TRBV7-9; D: TRBD1; DNA: TGTGCCAGCAGCTACCGACAGGGCGCAGATACGCAGTATTTT; CDR3: CASSYRQGADTQYF
length: 16; J: TRBJ1-2; size: many; V: TRBV20-1; D: TRBD1; DNA: TGCAGTGCTAGTGTGACTGGGACAGGGTCTGGCTATGGCCACACCTTC; CDR3: CSASVTGTGSGYGHTF
length: 13; J: TRBJ2-3; size: many; V: TRBV3-1; D: NA; DNA: TGTGCCAGCAGCCCGCGGCAGGCCTATACGCAGTATTTT; CDR3: CASSPRQAYTQYF
length: 15; J: TRBJ2-7; size: many; V: TRBV4-3; D: NA; DNA: TGCGCCAGCAGCCAAGATCATCATATCCCCTACGAGCAGTACTTC; CDR3: CASSQDHHIPYEQYF
length: 17; J: TRBJ2-1; size: few; V: TRBV27; D: TRBD2; DNA: TGTGCCAGCAGACTCTGGACCTCCGGGAGGTTATACAATGAGCAGTTCTTC; CDR3: CASRLWTSGRLYNEQFF
length: 13; J: TRBJ2-1; size: many; V: TRBV20-1; D: NA; DNA: TGCAGTGCTAGAGATTTAGGGGGAGCGAGGAAGTTCTTC; CDR3: CSARDLGGARKFF
length: 14; J: TRBJ2-7; size: few; V: TRBV27; D: TRBD1; DNA: TGTGCCAGCAGAGGACAGGATAGTGGGTACGAGCAGTACTTC; CDR3: CASRGQDSGYEQYF
length: 13; J: TRBJ1-1; size: many; V: TRBV9; D: NA; DNA: TGTGCCAGCAGCGCCGGAATGAACACTGAAGCTTTCTTT; CDR3: CASSAGMNTEAFF
length: 16; J: TRBJ2-1; size: many; V: TRBV2; D: TRBD1; DNA: TGTGCCAGCAGTGAACCCCCGCAGGGGGCTTACAATGAGCAGTTCTTC; CDR3: CASSEPPQGAYNEQFF
length: 16; J: TRBJ2-1; size: many; V: TRBV27; D: TRBD2; DNA: TGTGCTAGCAGCCGACTAGCGGGAGAATCTCACAATGAGCAGTTCTTC; CDR3: CASSRLAGESHNEQFF
length: 12; J: TRBJ1-1; size: many; V: TRBV20-1; D: TRBD1; DNA: TGCAGTGCTAGGGACGACAGGGTTGGAGCTTTCTTT; CDR3: CSARDDRVGAFF
length: 12; J: TRBJ1-3; size: NA; V: TRBV7-9; D: NA; DNA: TGTGCCAGCAGCTTAGTACTGGAAGACGAATATTTT; CDR3: CASSLVLEDEYF
length: 13; J: TRBJ2-1; size: NA; V: TRBV6-2/TRBV6-3; D: NA; DNA: TGTGCCAGCAGTTACTCAGGGGCCAATGAGCAGTTCTTC; CDR3: CASSYSGANEQFF
length: 14; J: TRBJ2-7; size: many; V: TRBV19; D: NA; DNA: TGTGCCAGTAGTAGGGATGGCCGGGTCTACGAGCAGTACTTC; CDR3: CASSRDGRVYEQYF
length: 21; J: TRBJ2-6; size: many; V: TRBV4-3; D: NA; DNA: TGCGCCAGCAGCCAAGATTCTGTCCTCTCAGGCCCAGGGTCTGGGGCCAACGTCCTGACTTTC; CDR3: CASSQDSVLSGPGSGANVLTF
length: 13; J: TRBJ1-1; size: many; V: TRBV27; D: NA; DNA: TGTGCCAGCAGTTTGCAGGGAAGGACTGAAGCTTTCTTT; CDR3: CASSLQGRTEAFF
length: 16; J: TRBJ1-1; size: many; V: TRBV27; D: NA; DNA: TGTGCCAGCAGTTTAGTTTGGGTGACAGAGAACACTGAAGCTTTCTTT; CDR3: CASSLVWVTENTEAFF
length: 15; J: TRBJ2-1; size: few; V: TRBV27; D: TRBD1; DNA: TGTGCCAGCCGTCTAGTGGACAGGGGAGGGTATGAGCAGTCCTTC; CDR3: CASRLVDRGGYEQSF
length: 14; J: TRBJ2-5; size: many; V: TRBV7-8; D: TRBD1; DNA: TGTGCCAGCAACCCGACAGGGGTCGGAGAGACCCAGTACTTC; CDR3: CASNPTGVGETQYF
length: 15; J: TRBJ2-1; size: many; V: TRBV5-5; D: TRBD2; DNA: TGTGCCAGCAGCCCCGGACTAGCGGACCACAATGAGCAGTTCTTC; CDR3: CASSPGLADHNEQFF
length: 15; J: TRBJ2-7; size: many; V: TRBV6-6; D: NA; DNA: TGTGCCAGCAGTTACTCAGCAGGGGGGTCCTACGAGCAGTACTTC; CDR3: CASSYSAGGSYEQYF